This T cell receptor (beta chain) is from a study of beta chain features in type 1 diabetes. Study as a whole: Sorted cells, more than 95,000,000 in number, were examined across all samples.

TCRB transcripts that were expressed got sequenced, as all of the isolated RNA had been reverse transcribed. Profiled with immunoSEQ multiplex PCR; TCRdb holds only in-frame clones, not every one. The sample has 850,000 to 900,000 clones; 17% are singletons. In its sample, this clone was seen a few times. The antigen is unknown. Study-level points and caveats: In comparison with healthy donors, patients had naive, central memory and Treg TCRB repertoires that appeared more similar. Type 1 diabetes patients had TCRB CDR3s that were shorter (moderately but significantly so) in all four CD4+ subsets.

The receptor was derived from a woman younger than 30 in good health. The specimen sequenced was naive CD4+ T cells from blood.

CDR3: CASSSVVTDTQYF. The CDR3 nucleotides read TGTGCCAGCAGCTCGGTAGTAACAGATACGCAGTATTTT. The chain employs TRBV5-6 and TRBJ2-3; the D is unclear. The CDR3 contains 13 residues. CDR1 and CDR2 (germline): SGHDT, YYEEEE. Between the trimmed V and J ends, which lost 3 bases and 3 bases, there was a span of 8 bases.